The 10 T cell receptor beta chains given below trace back to one sample, sequenced in a study of cytomegalovirus exposure and HLA in healthy donors. Primers included in the PCR were 60 Vbeta and 13 Jbeta primers. Here immunoSEQ multiplex PCR was the method, and the copy in TCRdb shows in-frame clones only, minus some. The top ten hold about 6% of the sample, which has around 180,000 clones, around 75% seen once. Sequencing was performed on PBMCs. The source of these receptors is a woman under 40 in good health and CMV-seropositive.

The chain carries TRBV27 and TRBJ2-7; D might be TRBD1 (6 bases). Germline lookup yields CDR1 MNHEY and CDR2 SMNVEV (reference sequence). The CDR3 contains 13 residues. V was pared by 6 bases and J by 0 bases, with 9 bases between. CDR3 sequence (DNA): TGTGCCAGCAGCAGGGGTCTCTCCTACGAGCAGTACTTC. As protein: CASSRGLSYEQYF.

The V and J genes are TRBV9 and TRBJ2-3; 8 bases are a match to TRBD2. The CDR3 is 15 residues long. The germline CDR1 and CDR2 sequences are SGDLS and YYNGEE. The V segment lost 3 bases and the J segment 3 bases; nucleotides outside the gene matches: 6. The CDR3 protein is CASSEGTRRTDTQYF. The CDR3 DNA reads TGTGCCAGCAGCGAGGGGACTAGACGGACAGATACGCAGTATTTT.

This chain joins TRBV6-1 and TRBJ2-5, with D perhaps TRBD2 (5 bases). Germline-derived CDR1 and CDR2 are MNHNS and SASEGT. Trimming left V 4 bases short and J 7 bases short, with 13 bases between. The CDR3 consists of 13 residues. The CDR3 sequence is CASSGSLGRTQYF. The DNA of the CDR3 is TGTGCCAGCAGTGGGAGCTTGGGGAGGACCCAGTACTTC.

This chain uses TRBV7-2 with TRBJ2-7; TRBD1 agrees at 7 bases. The CDR3 covers 14 residues. Germline values: CDR1 SGHTA, CDR2 FQGNSA. V trimming: 0 bases; J trimming: 7 bases; junction bases outside the gene matches: 6. Here the CDR3 DNA reads TGTGCCAGCAGCTTAGCGGGCTCAGGGGGAGAGCAGTACTTC. Protein product: CASSLAGSGGEQYF.

The chain carries TRBV2 and TRBJ2-7; 7 nucleotides align to TRBD1. The CDR3 is made up of 14 amino acids. Trimming at V came to 8 bases and at J to 6 bases, leaving 13 bases not matched to a gene. CDR1 is SNHLY and CDR2 is FYNNEI in the germline V gene. The CDR3 DNA reads as TGTGCCAGCGACACACGGCCACAGGGGTCCGAGCAGTACTTC. This codes for CASDTRPQGSEQYF.

This chain uses TRBV9 with TRBJ1-1; weak D call: TRBD1 (5 bases). CDR3 length equals 18 residues. CDR1 is SGDLS and CDR2 is YYNGEE in the germline V gene. Trimming cost V 0 bases and J 3 bases, with 21 bases left between them. The CDR3: CASSVGRTQGAGDTEAFF. Here the CDR3 DNA reads TGTGCCAGCAGCGTAGGGCGGACGCAGGGTGCGGGGGACACTGAAGCTTTCTTT.

The chain employs TRBV7-8 and TRBJ2-1; 11 bases match TRBD2. Germline trimming cut 4 bases from V and 2 bases from J; bases unmatched to any gene: 7. CDR3 size: 17 residues. Germline CDR1 and CDR2: SGHVS and FQNEAQ. CDR3: CASSSTSGSRPYNEQFF. The CDR3 DNA reads TGTGCCAGCAGCTCTACTAGCGGGAGTCGGCCCTACAATGAGCAGTTCTTC. The full variable domain, rest sourced from reference TRBV7-8 and TRBJ2-1, is GAGVSQSPRYKVAKRGQDVALRCDPISGHVSLFWYQQALGQGPEFLTYFQNEAQLDKSGLPSDRFFAERPEGSVSTLKIQRTQQEDSAVYLCASSSTSGSRPYNEQFFGPGTRLTVL.

This clone was counted a few times. V is TRBV21-1 and J is TRBJ1-6; TRBD1 reflects the table's D call only, with no check against the DNA. TRBV21-1 is a recognized pseudogene. The CDR3 consists of 12 residues. CDR3: CASSKQGEALHF. The CDR3 DNA follows: TGTGCCAGCAGCAAACAGGGGGAGGCCCTCCACTTT.

J is TRBJ1-5 and V is TRBV19; TRBD1 matches at 7 bases. Trimming cost V 5 bases and J 4 bases; bases outside gene matches: 8. Germline V CDR1 and CDR2: LNHDA, SQIVND (reference sequence). CDR3 length: 15 residues. The CDR3 sequence: CASSGTGVSNQPQHF. The CDR3 DNA reads TGTGCCAGTAGTGGTACAGGGGTTTCTAATCAGCCCCAGCATTTT.

This chain links TRBV5-6 with TRBJ1-1; D remains ambiguous. Trimming took 2 bases from V and 0 from J, leaving 5 bases between them. Germline assignment: CDR1 SGHDT and CDR2 YYEEEE. This CDR3 comprises 13 residues. This CDR3 reads CASSFPVNTEAFF. The CDR3 DNA is TGTGCCAGCAGCTTTCCAGTGAACACTGAAGCTTTCTTT.